This T cell receptor beta chain was identified in a study of cytomegalovirus exposure and HLA in healthy donors. Study outcomes and limitations: V- and J-gene trimming in TCR beta was tied to a missense DCLRE1C variant by an analysis performed later.

About this clone itself: Its matching antigen is unknown.

Healthy bone marrow donors made up the donor group. V dropped 2 bases and J dropped 1 base, with 15 bases sitting between them. Germline V gene lookup returns CDR1 SGHNT and CDR2 YYREEE (reference sequence). The CDR3 has 16 residues. PCR was performed using 60 Vbeta and 13 Jbeta primers. TCRdb's table, derived via immunoSEQ multiplex PCR, lists solely in-frame clones and lacks some. This sample carries more than 130,000 clones, 76% of them seen once, and the ten largest clones take 3.5% to 4%. The sequenced material came from PBMCs. This rearrangement joins TRBV5-4 to TRBJ1-2; possible D gene TRBD1, 6 bases. This receptor was taken from a young man in good health and CMV-seronegative. CDR3 sequence: CASSLFGQSVNYGYTF. DNA of the CDR3: TGTGCCAGCAGCTTATTTGGACAGTCTGTTAACTATGGCTACACCTTC.